Each of the 2 T cell receptor beta chains below was sequenced from the same sample in a study of blood T cell repertoires in COVID-19. Sequencing was performed with immunoSEQ multiplex PCR; in TCRdb, only in-frame clones are kept and a portion is missing. The repertoire holds about 300,000 clones, with approximately 84% as singletons. Sequencing was performed on peripheral blood. These receptors were obtained from a human donor with COVID-19, enrolled during active disease. The donor label of this sample is uncertain.

J is TRBJ1-2 and V is TRBV3-1 (or the pseudogene TRBV3-2); 7 bases match TRBD1. The V gene's germline CDR1 is LGHDT and CDR2 YNNKEL (reference sequence). V shed 5 bases, J shed 6 bases, and the junction held 12 bases outside the gene matches. This CDR3 has 15 residues. The CDR3, as DNA: TGTGCCAGCAGCTCCCGGGACAGAGAATTAAATGGCTACACCTTC. Translated, it gives CASSSRDRELNGYTF.

The rearrangement links TRBV11-2 to TRBJ1-5; 9 bases map to TRBD1. This CDR3 has 14 residues. Germline-derived CDR1 and CDR2 are SGHAT and FQNNGV. V shed 5 bases, J shed 6 bases, and the junction held 5 bases outside the gene matches. CDR3 in amino acids: CASSIQGAGQPQHF. Written as DNA, the CDR3 is TGTGCCAGCAGCATACAGGGGGCTGGTCAGCCCCAGCATTTT. Combining the CDR3 with reference TRBV11-2 and TRBJ1-5 gives the whole variable domain EAGVAQSPRYKIIEKRQSVAFWCNPISGHATLYWYQQILGQGPKLLIQFQNNGVVDDSQLPKDRFSAERLKGVDSTLKIQPAKLEDSAVYLCASSIQGAGQPQHFGDGTRLSIL.